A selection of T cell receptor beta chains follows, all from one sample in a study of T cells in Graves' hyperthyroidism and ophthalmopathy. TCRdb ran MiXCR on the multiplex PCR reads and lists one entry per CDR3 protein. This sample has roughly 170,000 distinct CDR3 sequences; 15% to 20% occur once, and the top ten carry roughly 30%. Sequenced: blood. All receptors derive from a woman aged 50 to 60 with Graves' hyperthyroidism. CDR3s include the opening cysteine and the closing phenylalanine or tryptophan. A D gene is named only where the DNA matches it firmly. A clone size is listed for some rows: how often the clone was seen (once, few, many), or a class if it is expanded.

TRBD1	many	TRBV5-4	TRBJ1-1	TGTGCCAGCAGCGAAGCGGGACAGATGAACACTGAAGCTTTCTTT	CASSEAGQMNTEAFF
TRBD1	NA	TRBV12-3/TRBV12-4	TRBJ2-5	TGTGCCAGCACGGACAGGGAAGAGACCCAGTACTTC	CASTDREETQYF
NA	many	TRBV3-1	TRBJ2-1	TGTGCCAGCAGCCCACTAGGGAGGTCCTACAATGAGCAGTTCTTC	CASSPLGRSYNEQFF
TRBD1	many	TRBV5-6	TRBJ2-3	TGTGCCAGCAGCCAAGGGACAGGACCCACAGATACGCAGTATTTT	CASSQGTGPTDTQYF
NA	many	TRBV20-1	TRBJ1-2	TGCAGTGCTAGCTCTATGACAGGCCCTAACTATGGCTACACCTTC	CSASSMTGPNYGYTF
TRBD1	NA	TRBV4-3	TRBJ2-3	TGCGCCAGCAGCCGAGGACAGGGGGCTTCGGATACGCAGTATTTT	CASSRGQGASDTQYF
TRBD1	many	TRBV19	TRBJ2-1	TGTGCCAGTAGTAACAGGGGGGCCGTGGATGAGCAGTTCTTC	CASSNRGAVDEQFF
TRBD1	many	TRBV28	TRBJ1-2	TGTGCCAGCAGTTTACCGGGGACAGTGGTTGGCTACACCTTC	CASSLPGTVVGYTF
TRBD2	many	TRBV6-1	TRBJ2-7	TGTGCCAGCAGTCTTACGACTAGCTGGCTATCCTACGAGCAGTACTTC	CASSLTTSWLSYEQYF
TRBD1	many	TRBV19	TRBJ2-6	TGTGCCAGTACCACAGGGGGCTCTGGGGCCAACGTCCTGACTTTC	CASTTGGSGANVLTF
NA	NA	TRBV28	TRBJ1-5	TGTGCCAGCAGTTTTCTTGGGGAGGGAGTAAATCAGCCCCAGCATTTT	CASSFLGEGVNQPQHF
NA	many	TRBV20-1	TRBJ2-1	TGCAGTGCTCCAAAGTACAGGGATAGCTGGGCCCGAGCATACAATGAGCAGTTCTTC	CSAPKYRDSWARAYNEQFF
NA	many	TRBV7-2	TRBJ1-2	TGTGCCAGCAGCGTCCAGTCCAATTATGGCTACACCTTC	CASSVQSNYGYTF
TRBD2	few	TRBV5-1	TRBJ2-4	TGCGCCAGCAGAGGAGGAAGCGGGGGGCAACAAAACATTCAGTACTTC	CASRGGSGGQQNIQYF
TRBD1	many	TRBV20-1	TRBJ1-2	TGCAGTGCCCAGAGGGACAGCGAGTATGGCTACACCTTC	CSAQRDSEYGYTF
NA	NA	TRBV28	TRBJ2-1	TGTGCCAGTAGCGTATCCGGGGGACTGGTAAGGGATGAGCAGTTCTTC	CASSVSGGLVRDEQFF